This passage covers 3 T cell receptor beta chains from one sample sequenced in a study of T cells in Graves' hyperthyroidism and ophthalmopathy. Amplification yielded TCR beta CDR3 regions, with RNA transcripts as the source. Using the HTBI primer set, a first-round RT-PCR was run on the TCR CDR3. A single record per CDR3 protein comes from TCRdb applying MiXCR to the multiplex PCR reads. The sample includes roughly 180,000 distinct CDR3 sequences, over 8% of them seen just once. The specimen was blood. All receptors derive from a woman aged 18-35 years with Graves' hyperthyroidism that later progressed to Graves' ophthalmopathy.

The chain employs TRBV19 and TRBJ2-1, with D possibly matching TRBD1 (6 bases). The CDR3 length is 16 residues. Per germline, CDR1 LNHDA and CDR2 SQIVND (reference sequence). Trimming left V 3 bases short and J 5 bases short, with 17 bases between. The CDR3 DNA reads TGTGCCAGTAGTATCCTAGTGGGGGCCCATAACAATGAGCAGTTCTTC. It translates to CASSILVGAHNNEQFF.

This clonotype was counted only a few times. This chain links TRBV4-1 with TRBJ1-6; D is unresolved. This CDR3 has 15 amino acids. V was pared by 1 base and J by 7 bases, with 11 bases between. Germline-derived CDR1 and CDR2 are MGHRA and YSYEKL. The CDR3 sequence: CASSQVFTDNSPLHF. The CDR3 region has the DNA TGCGCCAGCAGCCAAGTTTTTACCGACAATTCACCCCTCCACTTT.

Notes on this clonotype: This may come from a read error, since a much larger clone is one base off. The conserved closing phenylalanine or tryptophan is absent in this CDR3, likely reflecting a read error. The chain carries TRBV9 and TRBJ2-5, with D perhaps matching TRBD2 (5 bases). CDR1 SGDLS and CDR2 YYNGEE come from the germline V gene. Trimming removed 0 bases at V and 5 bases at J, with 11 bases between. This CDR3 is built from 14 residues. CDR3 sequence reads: CASSVGSGGETQYS. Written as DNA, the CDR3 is TGTGCCAGCAGCGTAGGTTCAGGCGGGGAGACCCAGTACTCC.